This T cell receptor beta chain was captured by sequencing in a study of molecular identifiers for immune sequencing clone quantification. Points from the study as a whole: Spiked Jurkat TCR RNA equal to one cell could reportedly be picked out among one million naive cells. Clones with over 20 RNA copies captured over 98% of effector molecules but under 1% of naive ones.

TCRdb itself ran the PCR reads through MiXCR, one entry per CDR3 protein. Here the sample spans about 640,000 distinct CDR3 sequences, nearly 20% being singletons. There are 15 residues in the CDR3. V was trimmed by 6 bases and J by 6 bases, leaving 20 bases between them. The authors sorted naive CD8 T cells as CD8+CD4-CCR7+CD45RA+. Many counts were recorded for this clonotype. Its antigen is as yet unknown. Sample: naive CD8+ T cells from blood, with Jurkat cell RNA spiked in. Specified subset: FACS-sorted CD8+CD4-CCR7+CD45RA+ naive T cells. The gene calls are TRBV12-3 or TRBV12-4 and TRBJ1-2, with no clear D. The receptor's source is a human donor in good health. Some libraries in this study had Jurkat cell RNA spiked in. This CDR3 is CASRDLGLALDGYTF. The CDR3 DNA is TGTGCCAGCAGAGACTTGGGCTTGGCGTTGGATGGCTACACCTTC.